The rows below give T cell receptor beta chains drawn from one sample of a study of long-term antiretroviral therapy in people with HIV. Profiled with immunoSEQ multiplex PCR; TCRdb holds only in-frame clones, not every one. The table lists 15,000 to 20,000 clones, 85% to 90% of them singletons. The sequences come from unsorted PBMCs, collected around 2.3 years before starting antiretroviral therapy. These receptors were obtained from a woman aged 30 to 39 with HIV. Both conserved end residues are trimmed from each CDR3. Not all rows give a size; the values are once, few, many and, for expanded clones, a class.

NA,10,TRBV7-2,ASSLDRVRGF
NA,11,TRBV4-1,ASSYLPGQGQF
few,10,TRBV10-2,ASKHTGDEAF
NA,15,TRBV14,ASSKLTGGALPDTQY
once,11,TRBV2,ASSMDGDSPLH
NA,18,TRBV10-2,ASSDPSLSGIYSWDYGYT
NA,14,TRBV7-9,ASSRGLAGNTDTQY
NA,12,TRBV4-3,ASSPTGPTDTQY
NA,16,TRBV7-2,ASSLAGPTYTGDQPQH
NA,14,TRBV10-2,ASSDTGGSGANVLT
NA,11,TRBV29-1,SVERGGYNEQF
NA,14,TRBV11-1,ASRIGTGGLNTEAF
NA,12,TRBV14,ASSRLAGRTEAF
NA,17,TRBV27,ASSRSGGRGVATNEKLF
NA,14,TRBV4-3,ASSQALLTGSHEQY
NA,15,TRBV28,ASSLEYVGGGDEKLF
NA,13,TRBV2,ASSVYTGGGGTQY
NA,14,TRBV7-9,ASSSRTGTENEKLF
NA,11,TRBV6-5,ASIGTDGPEAF
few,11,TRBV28,ASRRQGADEQY
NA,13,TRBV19,ASRDRGRTNEKLF
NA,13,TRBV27,ASSLAGGDQETQY
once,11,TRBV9,ASRPVLNTEAF
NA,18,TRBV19,ASSDGGLAGGHSGTDTQY
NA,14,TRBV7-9,ASSLSGSGLQETQY
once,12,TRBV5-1,ASSVSGGQETQY
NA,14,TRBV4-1,ASSPQVGATNEKLF
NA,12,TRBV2,ASRPSGAQNEQF
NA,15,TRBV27,ASSLSGWQVNNQPQH
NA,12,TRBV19,ASSIEKGRETQY
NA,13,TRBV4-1,ASSHRIYSNQPQH
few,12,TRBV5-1,ASSLGQGGREQY
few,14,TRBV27,ASSSRQVFRNSPLH
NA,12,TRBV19,ASSDRRGNQPQH
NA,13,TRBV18,ASSPLTDAQETQY
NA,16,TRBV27,ASSPILLRGERNTEAF
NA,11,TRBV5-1,ASSLGLQETQY
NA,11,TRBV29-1,SASKVADTEAF
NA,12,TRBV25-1,ASSKTGTSDTQY
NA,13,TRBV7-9,ASSSSDLYGSPLH
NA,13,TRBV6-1,ASSDALYSNQPQH
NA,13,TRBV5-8,ASALGTGTKNIQY
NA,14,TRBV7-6,ASSPGLAGGQETQY
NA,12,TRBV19,ASSWSTDTDTQY
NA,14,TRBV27,ASSLGQGAVTGELF
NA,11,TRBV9,ASSVDREGEAF
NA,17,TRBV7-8,ASSLLIAGGADTNNEQF
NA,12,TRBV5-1,ASTVSRPSYEQY